These 27 T cell receptor beta chains came from one sample sequenced in a study of T cell responses to AZD1222 COVID-19 vaccine. Measured with immunoSEQ multiplex PCR; TCRdb has only the in-frame clones, and not every one. The sample comprises tens of thousands of clones, around 90% of which are singletons, and approximately 10% rests with the top ten. Sample: peripheral blood, taken 28 days after the second AZD1222 dose. The source of these receptors is an adult who received the AZD1222 COVID-19 vaccine.

This clone was observed a handful of times. V usage is TRBV10-3 and J usage is TRBJ2-7, with D tentatively TRBD2 (6 bases). CDR1 ENHRY and CDR2 SYGVKD come from the germline V gene. Trimming took off 0 bases at V and 2 bases at J, with 11 bases between the two ends. This CDR3 is built from 15 residues. The DNA of the CDR3 is TGTGCCATCAGTGAGTCGGGCGGGGAGCCCTACGAGCAGTACTTC. The encoded protein is CAISESGGEPYEQYF.

This sequence joins TRBV5-5 and TRBJ1-5; perhaps TRBD1 as D (6 bases). The V gene's germline CDR1 is SGHKS and CDR2 YYEKEE (reference sequence). V shed 4 bases and J shed 7 bases, with 9 bases lying between them. The CDR3 runs to 12 residues. The DNA of the CDR3 is TGTGCCAGCAGCCTGGACAGCCAGCCCCAGCATTTT. It yields the protein CASSLDSQPQHF. Using reference TRBV5-5 and TRBJ1-5 for the parts outside the CDR3, the full variable domain is DAGVTQSPTHLIKTRGQQVTLRCSPISGHKSVSWYQQVLGQGPQFIFQYYEKEERGRGNFPDRFSARQFPNYSSELNVNALLLGDSALYLCASSLDSQPQHFGDGTRLSIL.

The rearrangement links TRBV18 to TRBJ2-1; the match to TRBD2 covers 13 bases. V shed 0 bases, J shed 7 bases, and the junction held 3 bases outside the gene matches. There are 16 residues in the CDR3. Germline CDR1 is KGHSH and CDR2 is LQKENI. Written as DNA, the CDR3 is TGTGCCAGCTCACCACCGACGGGACTAGCGGGAAATGAGCAGTTCTTC. Protein product: CASSPPTGLAGNEQFF.

The chain carries TRBV5-1 and TRBJ2-2, with a tentative D call TRBD1 (8 bases). The length of the CDR3 is 16 residues. CDR1 and CDR2 (germline): SGHRS, YFSETQ. V dropped 4 bases and J dropped 5 bases, with 18 bases sitting between them. The CDR3 nucleotides are TGCGCCAGCAGCCTATTCGGACAGGGAGGGACCGGGGAGCTGTTTTTT. It translates to CASSLFGQGGTGELFF. The entire variable domain, with the rest obtained from reference TRBV5-1 and TRBJ2-2, is as follows: KAGVTQTPRYLIKTRGQQVTLSCSPISGHRSVSWYQQTPGQGLQFLFEYFSETQRNKGNFPGRFSGRQFSNSRSEMNVSTLELGDSALYLCASSLFGQGGTGELFFGEGSRLTVL.

This sequence joins TRBV1 and TRBJ2-1; the table's D call, TRBD2, has no DNA check behind it. TRBV1 is assigned pseudogene status. The CDR3 totals 17 residues. DNA of the CDR3: TGCACCAGCAGCCAAGATCCGGTAGCGAGGTCCTACAATGAGCAGTTCTTC. Translating it yields CTSSQDPVARSYNEQFF.

This clone was found a few times. This chain connects TRBV18 to TRBJ1-5; D is possibly TRBD1 (5 bases). Germline loops: CDR1 KGHSH, CDR2 LQKENI. V lost 2 bases and J 2 bases, leaving 13 bases between the germline ends. The CDR3 is 16 amino acids. The CDR3 is CASSPGSGWRNQPQHF. Written as DNA, the CDR3 is TGTGCCAGCTCACCAGGATCAGGGTGGCGCAATCAGCCCCAGCATTTT.

This clone has only one observation. J is TRBJ1-5 and V is TRBV6-2 or TRBV6-3; no clear D. The CDR3 contains 15 residues. The V gene's germline CDR1 is MNHEY and CDR2 SVGEGT. V was pared by 2 bases and J by 1 base, with 9 bases between. CDR3 DNA sequence: TGTGCCAGCAGTTACAATCGGGAAAGCAATCAGCCCCAGCATTTT. Encoded protein: CASSYNRESNQPQHF.

In the case of this clone: Relative to the germline gene, one junction end is altered; a read error may explain this. This sequence joins TRBV7-7 and TRBJ2-5, with TRBD2 matching over 7 bases. In germline, CDR1 is SSHAT, CDR2 FNYEAQ (reference sequence). The CDR3 runs to 15 residues. The CDR3 is CASSLTGGLQETQYF. Written as DNA, the CDR3 is TGTGCTAGCAGCTTAACGGGGGGACTCCAAGAGACCCAGTACTTC.

The rearrangement joins TRBV13 to TRBJ2-3, with 10 nucleotides matching TRBD2. Germline lookup yields CDR1 PRHDT and CDR2 FYEKMQ (reference sequence). The length of the CDR3 is 18 residues. With 5 bases clipped from V and 6 bases from J, the junction kept 17 bases outside the gene matches. The CDR3 protein is CASSTSAGSGGAPDTQYF. CDR3 nucleotides: TGTGCCAGCAGCACCTCCGCAGGGAGCGGGGGGGCCCCTGATACGCAGTATTTT.

The rearrangement links TRBV10-3 to TRBJ1-1; the D gene is possibly TRBD1 (5 bases). Trimming shortened V by 4 bases and J by 7 bases, and 16 bases separated the two germline ends. The CDR3 totals 14 residues. Germline V CDR1 and CDR2: ENHRY, SYGVKD. The DNA of the CDR3 is TGTGCCATCAGTGGACAGAGCGGGTTCGGTGAAGCTTTCTTT. This gives the protein CAISGQSGFGEAFF.

The CDR3 bases are TGCGCCAGCAGCCTATCGGGACAGATCTACGAGCAGTACTTC. Protein: CASSLSGQIYEQYF. The V call is TRBV5-1, the J call TRBJ2-7, with 7 bases matching TRBD1. The CDR3 contains 14 residues. Trimming took 4 bases from V and 3 from J; bases not matched to a gene: 7. Germline CDR1 and CDR2: SGHRS and YFSETQ.

This sequence joins TRBV7-9 and TRBJ2-5; 7 positions agree with TRBD1. From germline, CDR1 is SEHNR and CDR2 FQNEAQ (reference sequence). This CDR3 spans 12 amino acids. V gave up 7 bases and J gave up 12 bases; unmatched junction bases: 11. The DNA of the CDR3 is TGTGCCAGCACTGGACAGGCCTACCAAAAGTACTTC. Amino acids: CASTGQAYQKYF.

This chain links TRBV6-5 with TRBJ1-2; no reliable D call. Germline CDR1 MNHEY, CDR2 SVGAGI. V lost 0 bases and J lost 0, with 8 bases in between. The CDR3 contains 15 residues. CDR3 DNA sequence: TGTGCCAGCAGTTACTCCCCCGGACCTAACTATGGCTACACCTTC. This translates into CASSYSPGPNYGYTF.

The chain employs TRBV5-1 and TRBJ1-1, with a tentative D call TRBD1 (5 bases). V lost 0 bases, J lost 4 bases, and 10 bases lay in between. The CDR3 runs 14 residues. CDR1 and CDR2 (germline): SGHRS, YFSETQ. CDR3 in amino acids: CASSLGGDSTEAFF. The CDR3 region has the DNA TGCGCCAGCAGCTTGGGAGGGGACTCCACTGAAGCTTTCTTT.

In this sample, this clone turned up a few times. This sequence joins TRBV5-4 and TRBJ1-1; D call uncertain. CDR3 length equals 14 residues. The germline V and J ends were trimmed by 4 bases and 6 bases, with 16 bases remaining between them. CDR1 SGHNT and CDR2 YYREEE come from the germline V gene (reference sequence). The CDR3 region has the DNA TGTGCCAGCAGCCCCGAGACCCTGAGGGCTGAAGCTTTCTTT. It encodes CASSPETLRAEAFF.

This sequence joins TRBV7-9 and TRBJ2-5, with TRBD2 matching 8 bases. This CDR3 has 16 residues. The germline CDR1 and CDR2 sequences are SEHNR and FQNEAQ (reference sequence). The trim removed 1 base at V and 1 base at J, leaving 5 bases unmatched. Here the CDR3 reads CASSLGNSGAQETQYF. The CDR3 DNA reads as TGTGCCAGCAGCTTAGGGAATAGCGGGGCCCAAGAGACCCAGTACTTC.

This clone was observed a few times. The V call is TRBV18, the J call TRBJ1-3; the D gene is possibly TRBD1 (5 bases). This CDR3 is 15 amino acids long. V was cut by 1 base and J by 4 bases, with 11 bases left in between. Germline CDR1 reads KGHSH; CDR2 reads LQKENI. The CDR3 DNA reads as TGTGCCAGCTCACCACAGGGGAATAGAGGAAACACCATATATTTT. It specifies CASSPQGNRGNTIYF.

The chain links TRBV5-4 to TRBJ2-7, with 8 bases lining up with TRBD1. After removal of 5 bases from V and 1 base from J, the junction contained 5 bases not matched to a gene. The CDR3 is made up of 14 amino acids. Germline CDR1 and CDR2: SGHNT and YYREEE (reference sequence). The CDR3 is CASSWTGMSYEQYF. In DNA, the CDR3 is TGTGCCAGCAGTTGGACAGGGATGTCCTACGAGCAGTACTTC.

The chain has TRBV7-2 and TRBJ2-7, with a tentative D call TRBD1 (6 bases). CDR1 and CDR2 from the germline V gene are SGHTA and FQGNSA. The CDR3 extends over 14 amino acids. The V end was cut by 4 bases, the J end by 2 bases, with 12 bases between. Written as DNA, the CDR3 is TGTGCCAGCAGCTGGGACAAGGGTCCCTACGAGCAGTACTTC. This translates into CASSWDKGPYEQYF.

In its sample, this clone was seen a few times. V gene TRBV13 combines with J gene TRBJ1-1; D may be TRBD1 (5 bases). CDR3 length: 13 amino acids. Trimming removed 6 bases from V and 1 base from J, with 9 bases in between. CDR1 is PRHDT and CDR2 is FYEKMQ in the germline V gene (reference sequence). The CDR3 DNA reads TGTGCCAGCAGGCCTCAGGGGAACACTGAAGCTTTCTTT. Encoded protein: CASRPQGNTEAFF.

The chain is built from TRBV6-2 or TRBV6-3 and TRBJ2-7; no firm D call. Germline assignment: CDR1 MNHEY and CDR2 SVGEGT. CDR3 size: 12 residues. The V end lost 3 bases, the J end lost 3 bases, and 6 bases lay between the germline ends. The CDR3 nucleotides read TGTGCCAGCAGTTATTGGGGCTACGAGCAGTACTTC. It is translated as CASSYWGYEQYF.

The chain combines TRBV7-3 with TRBJ2-5, with D perhaps matching TRBD2 (6 bases). The CDR3 sequence is 14 residues long. Trimming removed 1 base from V and 4 bases from J, with 10 bases in between. Germline V CDR1 and CDR2: SGHTA, FQGTGA. CDR3 region: CASSLNSGRETQYF. The CDR3 bases are TGTGCCAGCAGCTTAAATAGCGGTAGAGAGACCCAGTACTTC.

The gene calls are TRBV5-1 and TRBJ2-7; 15 bases match TRBD2. The V gene's germline CDR1 is SGHRS and CDR2 YFSETQ. The CDR3 is 17 amino acids. V dropped 4 bases and J dropped 3; count of bases not matched to a gene: 8. The chain's CDR3 is CASSQGLAGGLHYEQYF. DNA for the CDR3: TGCGCCAGCAGCCAAGGACTAGCGGGGGGGCTTCACTACGAGCAGTACTTC. Full variable domain (outside the CDR3, taken from reference TRBV5-1 and TRBJ2-7): KAGVTQTPRYLIKTRGQQVTLSCSPISGHRSVSWYQQTPGQGLQFLFEYFSETQRNKGNFPGRFSGRQFSNSRSEMNVSTLELGDSALYLCASSQGLAGGLHYEQYFGPGTRLTVT.

This clone was detected once. This chain links TRBV7-2 with TRBJ2-2; TRBD2 matches at 10 bases. V dropped 0 bases and J dropped 6; count of bases not matched to a gene: 4. Germline CDR1 and CDR2: SGHTA and FQGNSA. This CDR3 has 16 residues. The CDR3 here is CASSLAWLAGAGELFF. In DNA, the CDR3 is TGTGCCAGCAGCTTAGCATGGCTAGCGGGGGCCGGGGAGCTGTTTTTT.

V and J are TRBV19 and TRBJ1-1, with D possibly matching TRBD1 (5 bases). Per germline, CDR1 LNHDA and CDR2 SQIVND (reference sequence). Trimming removed 5 bases at V and 3 bases at J, with 13 bases between. This CDR3 region has 14 residues. Written as DNA, the CDR3 is TGTGCCAGTAGTCAAGGATGGGGGGACACTGAAGCTTTCTTT. Translation gives CASSQGWGDTEAFF.

CDR3 protein: CASSLVGRGRGYTF. The CDR3, as DNA: TGTGCCAGCAGCTTAGTAGGCAGGGGTAGAGGCTACACCTTC. The rearrangement uses TRBV7-9 and TRBJ1-2, with a possible D match to TRBD1 (6 bases). Trimming left V 1 base short and J 8 bases short, with 14 bases between. CDR3 size: 14 residues. Per germline, CDR1 SEHNR and CDR2 FQNEAQ (reference sequence).

The gene calls are TRBV11-1 and TRBJ1-4; weak D call: TRBD1 (5 bases). The CDR3 covers 16 residues. The V gene lost 0 bases and the J gene lost 1 base, with 9 bases spanning the gap. Germline CDR1 is SGHAT and CDR2 is FQDESV (reference sequence). The CDR3, as DNA: TGTGCCAGCAGCTTAGCGCGGGGCGGAACTAATGAAAAACTGTTTTTT. It translates to CASSLARGGTNEKLFF.